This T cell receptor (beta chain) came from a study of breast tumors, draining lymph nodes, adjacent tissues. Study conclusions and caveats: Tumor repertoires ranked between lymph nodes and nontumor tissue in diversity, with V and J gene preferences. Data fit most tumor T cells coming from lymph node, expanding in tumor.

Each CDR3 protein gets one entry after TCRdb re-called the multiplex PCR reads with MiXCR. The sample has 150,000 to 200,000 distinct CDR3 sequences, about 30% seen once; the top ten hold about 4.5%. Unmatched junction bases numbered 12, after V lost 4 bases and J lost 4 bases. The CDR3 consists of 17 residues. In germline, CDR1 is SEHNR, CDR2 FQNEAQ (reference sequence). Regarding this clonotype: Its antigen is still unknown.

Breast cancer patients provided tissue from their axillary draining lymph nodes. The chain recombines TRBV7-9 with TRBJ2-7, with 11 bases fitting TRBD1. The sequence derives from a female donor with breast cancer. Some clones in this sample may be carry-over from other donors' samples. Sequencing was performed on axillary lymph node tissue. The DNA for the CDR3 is TGTGCCAGCAGCTCCCTGGACGGGACAGGGGGTTTTTACGAGCAGTACTTC. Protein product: CASSSLDGTGGFYEQYF.